Given below is one T cell receptor beta chain in context. Its antigen is as yet unknown. Assay used: immunoSEQ multiplex PCR; TCRdb lists only in-frame clones, some missing. This sample has 130,000 or so clones; more than 85% occur once, and the top ten carry 1%. This specimen belongs to a study of OX40 agonist ivuxolimab in advanced cancers. Study context: With a range of about 23 to 85, age averaged about 58 years, and about 83% were male. Earlier treatment with anti-PD-1, anti-PD-L1 or anti-CTLA-4 was permitted, and roughly 40% had received some. Study-wide results and caveats: At doses 0.1 to 3.0 mg/kg, CD4+ and CD8+ clones expanded.

Samples of blood were obtained at baseline, on cycle 4 day 1, and on cycle 7 day 1. V lost 0 bases, J lost 2 bases, and 4 bases stayed unmatched. The CDR3 has 16 amino acids. Germline V CDR1 and CDR2: SGHRS, YFSETQ. The TCR sequence derives from an adult with an advanced solid tumor such as melanoma, head and neck, liver or kidney cancer. The chain combines TRBV5-1 with TRBJ2-3, with 9 bases aligning to TRBD1. Sample: CD4+ or CD8+ T cells sorted from blood, taken in a trial of the OX40 agonist ivuxolimab. CDR3 DNA sequence: TGCGCCAGCAGCTTGGCCGGGACAGGGTACACAGATACGCAGTATTTT. Translating it yields CASSLAGTGYTDTQYF.